Presented here are 5 T cell receptor beta chains from one specimen sequenced in a study of OX40 agonist ivuxolimab in advanced cancers. Here immunoSEQ multiplex PCR was the method, and the copy in TCRdb shows in-frame clones only, minus some. Among roughly 11,000 clones, around 76% were seen once, and the ten largest hold roughly 29%. Sequences were derived from CD4+ or CD8+ T cells sorted from blood, sampled in a trial of the OX40 agonist ivuxolimab. The receptors here all came from an adult with an advanced solid tumor such as melanoma, head and neck, liver or kidney cancer.

This sequence joins TRBV19 and TRBJ1-3; 8 bases agree with TRBD1. The V gene's germline CDR1 is LNHDA and CDR2 SQIVND (reference sequence). The CDR3 loop spans 16 amino acids. With V trimmed by 7 bases and J by 0 bases, 8 bases remained unmatched. The CDR3 bases are TGTGCCAGTAACCCGGGACAGGATATCTCTGGAAACACCATATATTTT. Translation gives CASNPGQDISGNTIYF.

This clone is medium-sized. The chain combines TRBV4-3 with TRBJ1-2, with D uncertain. Germline V lookup: CDR1 LGHNA, CDR2 YSLEER. The CDR3 is 15 residues long. V dropped 4 bases and J dropped 2 bases, with 14 bases sitting between them. CDR3 in DNA: TGCGCCAGCAGCCTAGGGCGGGGAAGCAACTATGGCTACACCTTC. Translation: CASSLGRGSNYGYTF.

The genes are TRBV7-8 and TRBJ2-7, with TRBD2 matching 7 bases. The germline V gene encodes CDR1 SGHVS and CDR2 FQNEAQ. V lost 4 bases to trimming and J lost 2 bases; unmatched junction nucleotides: 2. The CDR3 extends over 13 amino acids. CDR3 in DNA: TGTGCCAGCAGCTCGCGGGAGCCCTACGAGCAGTACTTC. Translation gives CASSSREPYEQYF.

The chain recombines TRBV11-3 with TRBJ2-1; a possible D gene is TRBD2 (5 bases). Trimming cost V 1 base and J 4 bases, with 17 bases left between them. The CDR3 is 17 amino acids. The germline CDR1 and CDR2 sequences are SGHNT and YENEEA. CDR3 nucleotides: TGTGCCAGCAGCTTAGGTTCGGTAAGAACGGGGTACAATGAGCAGTTCTTC. Encoded protein: CASSLGSVRTGYNEQFF. The full variable domain, rest sourced from reference TRBV11-3 and TRBJ2-1, is EAGVVQSPRYKIIEKKQPVAFWCNPISGHNTLYWYLQNLGQGPELLIRYENEEAVDDSQLPKDRFSAERLKGVDSTLKIQPAELGDSAVYLCASSLGSVRTGYNEQFFGPGTRLTVL.

The chain carries TRBV28 and TRBJ2-1; 14 nucleotides match TRBD2. With 3 bases clipped from V and 7 bases from J, the junction kept 2 bases outside the gene matches. This CDR3 has 15 residues. CDR1 and CDR2 from the germline V gene are MDHEN and SYDVKM. The CDR3: CASSLTSGRANEQFF. In DNA form, the CDR3 reads TGTGCCAGCAGTTTGACTAGCGGGAGGGCGAATGAGCAGTTCTTC. Combining the CDR3 with reference TRBV28 and TRBJ2-1 gives the whole variable domain DVKVTQSSRYLVKRTGEKVFLECVQDMDHENMFWYRQDPGLGLRLIYFSYDVKMKEKGDIPEGYSVSREKKERFSLILESASTNQTSMYLCASSLTSGRANEQFFGPGTRLTVL.